This TCR beta chain derives from a study of blood T cell repertoires in COVID-19. In the source study's methods: Researchers report that nucleated cell counts were estimated from reference gene primer amplification. Repertoires were generated with immunoSEQ multiplex PCR, while TCRdb's copy carries only in-frame clones and drops some. That table is the source of V, J and clone size, and D and trimming were worked out from the DNA. Here the sample spans some 240,000 clones, about 86% being singletons. Cohort placement rested on clinical history that participants reported themselves. The CDR3 runs to 14 residues. V lost 2 bases and J 5 bases, leaving 10 bases between the germline ends. Per germline, CDR1 MNHEY and CDR2 SVGAGI.

The clonotype comes from a middle-aged woman with acute COVID-19. V is TRBV6-5 and J is TRBJ2-1; D gene ambiguous. Material for sequencing was PBMCs or T cells enriched from blood (not recorded which). CDR3 nucleotides: TGTGCCAGCAGTTACGGCGCTAGAGACAATGAGCAGTTCTTC. This codes for CASSYGARDNEQFF.